This TCR beta chain was observed in a study of control samples from healthy donors and cancer patients (dated by TCRdb to 2020 to 2021). Library method: the immunoSEQ multiplex PCR assay. The table was pulled from immuneACCESS by TCRdb, which kept in-frame rearrangements only. Such tables lose some clones; where checked, under half of the loss comes from unresolved V genes, and the rest has no known cause. Recorded for this sample are 100,000 to 150,000 clones; roughly 90% of them occurred a single time. Less than 2.5% of the sample lies in the top ten. From the germline V gene, CDR1 is SGHTA and CDR2 is FQGNSA. The CDR3 starts with the cysteine, ends with the phenylalanine, and has 14 residues. Only the CDR3 DNA is retained, 42 bases long and in frame from the first base. V sheds 0 bases and J sheds 3 bases, leaving 6 bases between their ends. This clone has only one observation. Which antigen it targets is not known. Per-base quality was not reported, and no clone a single base away is much larger than it.

Sequenced input: blood. This clonotype was sampled from a woman in her 50s in good health. The chain joins TRBV7-2 to TRBJ1-5; TRBD1 is perhaps the D gene, given 5 matching bases. This receptor has the CDR3 CASSLAGTNQPQHF. The nucleotides are TGTGCCAGCAGCTTAGCCGGGACCAATCAGCCCCAGCATTTT.